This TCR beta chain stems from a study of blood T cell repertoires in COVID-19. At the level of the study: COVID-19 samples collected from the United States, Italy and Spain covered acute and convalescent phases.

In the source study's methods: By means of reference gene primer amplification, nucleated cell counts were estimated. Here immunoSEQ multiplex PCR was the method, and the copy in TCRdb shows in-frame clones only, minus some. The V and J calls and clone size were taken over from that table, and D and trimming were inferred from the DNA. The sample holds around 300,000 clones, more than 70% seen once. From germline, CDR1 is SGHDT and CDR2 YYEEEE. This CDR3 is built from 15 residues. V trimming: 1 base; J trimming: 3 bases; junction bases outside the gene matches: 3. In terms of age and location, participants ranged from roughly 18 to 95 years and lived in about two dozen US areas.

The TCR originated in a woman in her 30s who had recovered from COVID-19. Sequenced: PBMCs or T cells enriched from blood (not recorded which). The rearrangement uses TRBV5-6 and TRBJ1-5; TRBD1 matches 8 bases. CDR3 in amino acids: CASSLLQGDNQPQHF. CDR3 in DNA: TGTGCCAGCAGCTTGCTACAGGGGGACAATCAGCCCCAGCATTTT.